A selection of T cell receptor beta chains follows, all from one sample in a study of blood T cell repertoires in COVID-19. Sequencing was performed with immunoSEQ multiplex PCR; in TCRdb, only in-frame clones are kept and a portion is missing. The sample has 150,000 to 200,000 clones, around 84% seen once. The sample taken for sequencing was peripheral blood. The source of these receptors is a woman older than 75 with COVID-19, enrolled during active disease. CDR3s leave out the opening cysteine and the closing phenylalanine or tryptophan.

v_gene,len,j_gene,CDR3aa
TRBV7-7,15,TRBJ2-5,ASSSSTTGGPAGTQY
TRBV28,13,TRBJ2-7,ASSTGTVLSYEQY
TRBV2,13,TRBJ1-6,ASSGQGARNSPLH
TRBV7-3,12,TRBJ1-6,ASSAGQYNSPLH
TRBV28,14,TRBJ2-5,ASSSGVAGGQETQY
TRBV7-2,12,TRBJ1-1,ASSTTGSYTEAF
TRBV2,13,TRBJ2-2,ASSETSGNVGELF
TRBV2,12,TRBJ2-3,ASRIAGAGDTQY
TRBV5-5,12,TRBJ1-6,ASSLAGDNSPLH
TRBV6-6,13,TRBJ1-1,ASSYYERGAGRAF
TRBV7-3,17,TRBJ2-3,ASSLFTSGRAVGTDTQY
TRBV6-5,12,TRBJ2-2,ASRGLARTGELF
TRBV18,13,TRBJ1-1,ASSPTGLMNTEAF
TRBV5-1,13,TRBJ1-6,ASSLDSLYNSPLH
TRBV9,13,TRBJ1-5,ASSAGLEANQPQH
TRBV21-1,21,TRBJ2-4,ASSSAMVLSSAMGGLAKNIQY
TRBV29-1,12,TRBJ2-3,SVDSPESTDTQY
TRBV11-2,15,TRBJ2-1,ASSLGIRTGVNNEQF
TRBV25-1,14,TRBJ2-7,ATQDSFGRATYEQY
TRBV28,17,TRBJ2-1,ASSSQGTSGPSSYNEQF
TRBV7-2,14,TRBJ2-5,ASSSGLAGRQETQY
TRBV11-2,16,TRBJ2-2,ASSSRNGVSSGTGELF
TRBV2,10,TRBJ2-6,ASSDRILHLT
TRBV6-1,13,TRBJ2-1,ASSEGSGGYNEQF
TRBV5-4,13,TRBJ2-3,ASSLKDRVADTQY
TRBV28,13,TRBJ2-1,ASIGGGLHNNEQF
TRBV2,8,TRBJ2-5,ASSSETQY
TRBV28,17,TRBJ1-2,ASSSTNPGQGRGSYGYT
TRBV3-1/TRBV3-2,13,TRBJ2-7,ASSPGASGSYEQY
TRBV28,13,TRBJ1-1,ASSLYGGIGTEAF
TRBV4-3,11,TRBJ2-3,ASSRTGTDTQY
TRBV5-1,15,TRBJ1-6,ASSLGTRSFLNSPLH
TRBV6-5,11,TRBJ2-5,ASSIGLEETQY